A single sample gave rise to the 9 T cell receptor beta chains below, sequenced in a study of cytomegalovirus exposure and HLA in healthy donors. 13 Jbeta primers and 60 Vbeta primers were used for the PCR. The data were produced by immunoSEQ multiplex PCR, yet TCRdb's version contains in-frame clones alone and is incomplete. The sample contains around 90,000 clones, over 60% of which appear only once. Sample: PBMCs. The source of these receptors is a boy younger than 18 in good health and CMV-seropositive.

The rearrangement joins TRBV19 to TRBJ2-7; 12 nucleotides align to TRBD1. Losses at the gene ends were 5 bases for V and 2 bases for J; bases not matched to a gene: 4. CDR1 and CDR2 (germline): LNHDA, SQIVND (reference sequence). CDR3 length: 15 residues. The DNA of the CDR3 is TGTGCCAGTAGTGCCGGGACAGGGGGCCCCTACGAGCAGTACTTC. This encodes CASSAGTGGPYEQYF.

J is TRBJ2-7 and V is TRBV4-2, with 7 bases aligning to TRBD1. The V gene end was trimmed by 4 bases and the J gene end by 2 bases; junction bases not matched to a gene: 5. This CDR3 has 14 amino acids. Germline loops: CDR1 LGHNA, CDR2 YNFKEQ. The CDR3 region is CASSPDRSTYEQYF. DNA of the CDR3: TGTGCCAGCAGCCCGGACAGGTCAACCTACGAGCAGTACTTC.

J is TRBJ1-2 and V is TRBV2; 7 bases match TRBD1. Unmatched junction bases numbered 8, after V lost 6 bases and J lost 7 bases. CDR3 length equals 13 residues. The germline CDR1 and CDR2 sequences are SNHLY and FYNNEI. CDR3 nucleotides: TGTGCCAGCAGATCGGAGGGGGCAAGTGGCTACACCTTC. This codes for CASRSEGASGYTF.

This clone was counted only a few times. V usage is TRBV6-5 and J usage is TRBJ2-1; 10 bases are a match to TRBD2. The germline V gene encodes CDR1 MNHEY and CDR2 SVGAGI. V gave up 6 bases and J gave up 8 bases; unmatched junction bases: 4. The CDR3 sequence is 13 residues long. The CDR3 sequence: CASRPGLAYEQFF. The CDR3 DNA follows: TGTGCCAGCAGGCCGGGACTAGCGTATGAGCAGTTCTTC.

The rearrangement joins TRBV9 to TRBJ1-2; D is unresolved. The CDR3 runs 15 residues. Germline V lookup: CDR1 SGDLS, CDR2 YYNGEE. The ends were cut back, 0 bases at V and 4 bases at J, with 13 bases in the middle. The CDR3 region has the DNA TGTGCCAGCAGCGTAGGAACCCGGGTAGGCTATGGCTACACCTTC. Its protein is CASSVGTRVGYGYTF.

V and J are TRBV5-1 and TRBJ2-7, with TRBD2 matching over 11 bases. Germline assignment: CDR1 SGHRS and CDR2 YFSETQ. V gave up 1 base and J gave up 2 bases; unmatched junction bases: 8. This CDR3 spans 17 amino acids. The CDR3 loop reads CASSLFPGTSGPYEQYF. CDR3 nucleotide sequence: TGCGCCAGCAGCTTGTTTCCCGGGACTAGCGGTCCCTACGAGCAGTACTTC.

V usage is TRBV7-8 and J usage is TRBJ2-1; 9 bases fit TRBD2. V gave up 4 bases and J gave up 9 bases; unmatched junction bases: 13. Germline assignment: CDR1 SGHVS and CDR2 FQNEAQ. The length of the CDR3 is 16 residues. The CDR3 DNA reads TGTGCCAGCAGCTCGGGGGCTAGCGGGGTTAAGGCTGAGCAGTTCTTC. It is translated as CASSSGASGVKAEQFF.

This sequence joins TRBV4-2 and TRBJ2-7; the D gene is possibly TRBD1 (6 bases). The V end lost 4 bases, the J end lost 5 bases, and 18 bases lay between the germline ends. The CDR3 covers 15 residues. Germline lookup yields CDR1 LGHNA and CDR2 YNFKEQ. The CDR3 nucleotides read TGTGCCAGCAGCCTAAGGACAGCGAATCTCCACGAGCAGTACTTC. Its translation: CASSLRTANLHEQYF.

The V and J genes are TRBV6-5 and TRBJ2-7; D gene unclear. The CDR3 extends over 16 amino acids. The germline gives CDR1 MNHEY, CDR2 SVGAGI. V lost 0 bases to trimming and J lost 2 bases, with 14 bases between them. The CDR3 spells CASSYSPSTPTYEQYF. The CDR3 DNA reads TGTGCCAGCAGTTACTCCCCCTCCACCCCTACCTACGAGCAGTACTTC.